Shown below are 13 T cell receptor beta chains from a single sample sequenced in a study of T cell responses to AZD1222 COVID-19 vaccine. TCRdb keeps only in-frame clones here, not all; method: immunoSEQ multiplex PCR. The table has tens of thousands of clones, 85% seen once. Sequencing was performed on peripheral blood, taken 28 days after the second AZD1222 dose. All receptors derive from an adult who received the AZD1222 COVID-19 vaccine.

The rearrangement joins TRBV4-3 to TRBJ1-4, with 10 bases identical to TRBD1. The germline V gene encodes CDR1 LGHNA and CDR2 YSLEER. CDR3 length: 17 residues. After removal of 2 bases from V and 7 bases from J, the junction contained 10 bases not matched to a gene. The CDR3 loop reads CASSQRTGGSGAEKLFF. CDR3 coding DNA: TGCGCCAGCAGCCAAAGGACAGGGGGTTCAGGGGCTGAAAAACTGTTTTTT.

The chain couples TRBV11-3 to TRBJ2-5; D possibly uses TRBD1 or TRBD2 (5 bases each). The germline V gene has CDR1 SGHNT and CDR2 YENEEA. The CDR3 extends over 15 amino acids. The ends were cut back, 5 bases at V and 5 bases at J, with 18 bases in the middle. CDR3 residues: CASSTGARGEETQYF. In DNA form, the CDR3 reads TGTGCCAGCAGCACCGGGGCAAGGGGAGAGGAGACCCAGTACTTC.

The chain uses TRBV9 and TRBJ2-7; no definite D call. With 4 bases removed from V and 2 bases from J, the gap between germline ends came to 19 bases. Germline CDR1 reads SGDLS; CDR2 reads YYNGEE. The CDR3 length is 16 residues. Written as DNA, the CDR3 is TGTGCCAGCAGCCCCACGGTAATTCCCTCCCCCTACGAGCAGTACTTC. Translating gives CASSPTVIPSPYEQYF.

The chain combines TRBV18 with TRBJ2-3; 7 positions match TRBD2. This CDR3 is 13 amino acids long. V gave up 4 bases and J gave up 2 bases; unmatched junction bases: 0. CDR1 and CDR2 (germline): KGHSH, LQKENI. The CDR3 sequence: CASSRDYTDTQYF. The CDR3 DNA is TGTGCCAGCTCACGGGACTACACAGATACGCAGTATTTT.

The chain recombines TRBV20-1 with TRBJ1-2, with TRBD1 matching 8 bases. V was clipped by 3 bases and J by 4 bases; unmatched bases: 13. Per germline, CDR1 DFQATT and CDR2 SNEGSKA (reference sequence). The CDR3 spans 16 residues. This CDR3 is CSASKGQGRSSYGYTF. The CDR3 nucleotides are TGCAGTGCTAGTAAAGGACAGGGTCGTTCTTCCTATGGCTACACCTTC.

This clone was detected only a few times. The chain links TRBV5-5 to TRBJ2-5; the D gene is possibly TRBD2 (5 bases). The CDR3 covers 16 residues. Trimming pared 4 bases from V and 3 bases from J, leaving 19 bases between. Germline V CDR1 and CDR2: SGHKS, YYEKEE (reference sequence). The CDR3 bases are TGTGCCAGCAGCATACGGGGTTTGGAGCCTGAAGAGACCCAGTACTTC. Amino acids: CASSIRGLEPEETQYF.

This sequence joins TRBV6-6 and TRBJ2-1; the match to TRBD2 covers 10 bases. The CDR3 runs to 19 residues. V trimming: 5 bases; J trimming: 4 bases; junction bases outside the gene matches: 17. CDR1 is MNHNY, CDR2 SVGAGI, per germline (reference sequence). CDR3 DNA: TGTGCCAGCAGTCCCGCTTTGGGTAGCGGGAGGTCGGGGTACAATGAGCAGTTCTTC. Its protein is CASSPALGSGRSGYNEQFF.

The rearrangement joins TRBV28 to TRBJ1-2; D remains unclear. Per germline, CDR1 MDHEN and CDR2 SYDVKM. The CDR3 length is 12 residues. V dropped 6 bases and J dropped 4 bases, with 9 bases sitting between them. As DNA, the CDR3 is TGTGCCAGCAGCTACGAACTCTATGGCTACACCTTC. Translating it yields CASSYELYGYTF.

The genes are TRBV5-1 and TRBJ1-3; TRBD1 is a possible D gene (5 bases). The V end was cut by 3 bases, the J end by 11 bases, with 18 bases between. Germline lookup yields CDR1 SGHRS and CDR2 YFSETQ. The CDR3 is 14 amino acids. CDR3 DNA sequence: TGCGCCAGCAGCTCGGAGGGACCGACATTCCCCATATATTTT. Translation gives CASSSEGPTFPIYF.

The chain carries TRBV7-2 and TRBJ2-1; 9 positions match TRBD1. The CDR3 loop spans 15 amino acids. Trimming took 4 bases from V and 5 from J; bases not matched to a gene: 6. Germline V CDR1 and CDR2: SGHTA, FQGNSA. The CDR3 bases are TGTGCCAGCAGCTCGGGACAGGGTAGCCACAATGAGCAGTTCTTC. Residues: CASSSGQGSHNEQFF.

This sequence joins TRBV9 and TRBJ2-3; 8 bases fit TRBD2. Per germline, CDR1 SGDLS and CDR2 YYNGEE. V lost 4 bases to trimming and J lost 4 bases; unmatched junction nucleotides: 5. The CDR3 is made up of 14 amino acids. The CDR3 region has the DNA TGTGCCAGCAGCCCCGGGGGGGGCCCAGATACGCAGTATTTT. This encodes CASSPGGGPDTQYF.

The V call is TRBV6-2 or TRBV6-3, the J call TRBJ2-7; 10 nucleotides line up with TRBD2. The length of the CDR3 is 19 residues. The junction had 18 bases not matched to a gene; V was cut back by 0 bases and J by 7 bases. Germline CDR1 MNHEY, CDR2 SVGEGT. CDR3 loop: CASSYSASSGGPFGLEQYF. Here the CDR3 DNA reads TGTGCCAGCAGTTACTCTGCGAGTAGCGGGGGGCCATTCGGGTTGGAGCAGTACTTC.

This clone was found once. The genes are TRBV7-9 and TRBJ1-1; D is possibly TRBD1 (6 bases). Per germline, CDR1 SEHNR and CDR2 FQNEAQ (reference sequence). V dropped 2 bases and J dropped 4 bases, with 14 bases sitting between them. The CDR3 loop spans 15 amino acids. The CDR3 loop is CASSLIDGGVTEAFF. Here the CDR3 DNA reads TGTGCCAGCAGCTTAATTGACGGGGGCGTCACTGAAGCTTTCTTT.